What follows are 20 T cell receptor beta chains derived from one specimen sequenced in a study of blood T cell repertoires in COVID-19. TCRdb's table, derived via immunoSEQ multiplex PCR, lists solely in-frame clones and lacks some. In the table there are over 65,000 clones, roughly 86% of which are singletons. Sequenced input: peripheral blood. These TCRs come from a human donor in a cohort sampled during active COVID-19.

CDR3 DNA: TGCAGTGCTAGTCAGCGGCCACCGAAAAACATTCAGTACTTC. Protein sequence: CSASQRPPKNIQYF. The rearrangement uses TRBV20-1 and TRBJ2-4; D may be TRBD2 (5 bases). Germline CDR1 and CDR2: DFQATT and SNEGSKA (reference sequence). The CDR3 loop spans 14 amino acids. V was shortened by 3 bases and J by 4 bases, with 13 bases between the two germline ends.

This sequence joins TRBV2 and TRBJ2-5, with 10 bases matching TRBD1. CDR3 length: 15 amino acids. Looked up from germline, CDR1 is SNHLY and CDR2 is FYNNEI. Unmatched junction bases numbered 4, after V lost 6 bases and J lost 0 bases. CDR3 residues: CASRGTGANQETQYF. As DNA, the CDR3 is TGTGCCAGCAGAGGGACAGGGGCTAACCAAGAGACCCAGTACTTC.

The chain has TRBV2 and TRBJ1-3; no reliable D call. CDR3 size: 14 residues. Deletions cut 8 bases from V and 0 bases from J, with 11 bases between. Germline CDR1 reads SNHLY; CDR2 reads FYNNEI. As DNA, the CDR3 is TGTGCCAGCGGCGGGGTCTTCTCTGGAAACACCATATATTTT. It codes for CASGGVFSGNTIYF.

This sequence joins TRBV7-6 and TRBJ2-1; 9 bases fit TRBD2. The CDR3 consists of 18 residues. V was clipped by 2 bases and J by 3 bases; unmatched bases: 11. Germline assignment: CDR1 SGHVS and CDR2 FNYEAQ. The CDR3 reads CASSLSLPSGDLYNEQFF. The CDR3 coding sequence is TGTGCCAGCAGCTTAAGTTTGCCTAGCGGGGATCTCTACAATGAGCAGTTCTTC.

This clone was recorded a few times. This chain uses TRBV5-4 with TRBJ2-7; 7 positions match TRBD1. Trimming at V came to 0 bases and at J to 7 bases, leaving 4 bases not matched to a gene. The CDR3 consists of 13 residues. CDR1 SGHNT and CDR2 YYREEE come from the germline V gene (reference sequence). In DNA form, the CDR3 reads TGTGCCAGCAGCTTGGATCCAGGGGGAGAGCAGTACTTC. Amino acid sequence: CASSLDPGGEQYF.

This clone came up once. V usage is TRBV18 and J usage is TRBJ2-3; 7 bases are shared with TRBD2. V shed 1 base and J 1 base; nucleotides not matched to a gene: 5. The germline V gene has CDR1 KGHSH and CDR2 LQKENI. The CDR3 is 16 amino acids. CDR3 nucleotides: TGTGCCAGCTCACCACTTGCGGGGGACCGCACAGATACGCAGTATTTT. Protein sequence: CASSPLAGDRTDTQYF.

V gene TRBV19 combines with J gene TRBJ2-7, with 8 positions matching TRBD1. Germline CDR1 reads LNHDA; CDR2 reads SQIVND (reference sequence). Trimming removed 5 bases from V and 5 bases from J; junction bases left unmatched: 11. This CDR3 spans 15 amino acids. DNA of the CDR3: TGTGCCAGTAGTCGTTCCAGGACAGGGTCGGACGAGCAGTACTTC. Residues: CASSRSRTGSDEQYF.

The chain has TRBV7-8 and TRBJ2-7, with TRBD2 matching 11 bases. Germline values: CDR1 SGHVS, CDR2 FQNEAQ. V dropped 7 bases and J dropped 7; count of bases not matched to a gene: 12. The CDR3 has 15 residues. The DNA of the CDR3 is TGTGCCAGCACCCACTATAGCGGGGGGGCGGGGGAGCAGTACTTC. This encodes CASTHYSGGAGEQYF.

V gene TRBV18 combines with J gene TRBJ2-3, with 7 bases fitting TRBD1. Germline values: CDR1 KGHSH, CDR2 LQKENI. The CDR3 sequence is 15 residues long. Trimming at V came to 4 bases and at J to 0 bases, leaving 4 bases not matched to a gene. The CDR3: CASSRDSSSTDTQYF. CDR3 sequence (DNA): TGTGCCAGCTCACGGGACAGCTCTAGCACAGATACGCAGTATTTT. Variable domain in full (rest from reference TRBV18 and TRBJ2-3): NAGVMQNPRHLVRRRGQEARLRCSPMKGHSHVYWYRQLPEEGLKFMVYLQKENIIDESGMPKERFSAEFPKEGPSILRIQQVVRGDSAAYFCASSRDSSSTDTQYFGPGTRLTVL.

The V gene is TRBV30, the J gene TRBJ1-5; D is undetermined. Trimming stripped 4 bases from V and 3 bases from J, with 10 bases between. The length of the CDR3 is 13 residues. From germline, CDR1 is GTSNPN and CDR2 SVGIG (reference sequence). CDR3 amino acids: CAWTAGYNQPQHF. The CDR3 bases are TGTGCCTGGACGGCAGGCTACAATCAGCCCCAGCATTTT.

The chain is built from TRBV19 and TRBJ1-2, with 8 bases lining up with TRBD1. Looked up from germline, CDR1 is LNHDA and CDR2 is SQIVND (reference sequence). This CDR3 is built from 16 residues. With V trimmed by 3 bases and J by 8 bases, 14 bases remained unmatched. CDR3 nucleotides: TGTGCCAGTAGTATGGGCGGGGACAGGTGGTCGGACGGCTACACCTTC. Translated: CASSMGGDRWSDGYTF.

V is TRBV5-1 and J is TRBJ2-7, with TRBD2 identical over 11 bases. This CDR3 is built from 15 residues. With 0 bases clipped from V and 6 bases from J, the junction kept 5 bases outside the gene matches. The germline V gene has CDR1 SGHRS and CDR2 YFSETQ. The CDR3 nucleotides read TGCGCCAGCAGCTTGGCGCTAGCGGGGGGCCCCGAGCAGTACTTC. It is translated as CASSLALAGGPEQYF.

This chain links TRBV29-1 with TRBJ2-3; D may be TRBD1 (5 bases). The CDR3 extends over 15 amino acids. Germline-derived CDR1 and CDR2 are SQVTM and ANQGSEA. Trimming removed 4 bases from V and 1 base from J, with 15 bases in between. CDR3 nucleotide sequence: TGCAGCGTTGTGGGAACAGGTGGCGGCACAGATACGCAGTATTTT. Encoded protein: CSVVGTGGGTDTQYF.

The chain uses TRBV7-2 and TRBJ1-1, with D possibly TRBD1 on 5 matching bases. Trimming took 5 bases from V and 1 from J, leaving 11 bases between them. Germline lookup yields CDR1 SGHTA and CDR2 FQGNSA. There are 14 residues in the CDR3. The DNA for the CDR3 is TGTGCCAGCAGCCCCCAGGGCGGGAACACTGAAGCTTTCTTT. This encodes CASSPQGGNTEAFF.

J is TRBJ1-1 and V is TRBV5-1; D gene ambiguous. The CDR3 extends over 16 amino acids. Trimming removed 0 bases from V and 2 bases from J, with 14 bases in between. CDR1 and CDR2 (germline): SGHRS, YFSETQ. CDR3 loop: CASSLAKWPINTEAFF. For the CDR3, the DNA is TGCGCCAGCAGCTTGGCCAAGTGGCCGATCAACACTGAAGCTTTCTTT.

The count of this clone is one. The chain carries TRBV5-1 and TRBJ2-3, with TRBD2 matching over 10 bases. This CDR3 region has 16 residues. V gave up 0 bases and J gave up 2 bases; unmatched junction bases: 3. Per germline, CDR1 SGHRS and CDR2 YFSETQ. CDR3 nucleotide sequence: TGCGCCAGCAGCTTGGCTAGCGGGGGTCACACAGATACGCAGTATTTT. It specifies CASSLASGGHTDTQYF.

The V call is TRBV5-6, the J call TRBJ2-2; possible D gene TRBD2, 6 bases. The CDR3 totals 14 residues. Trimming took off 3 bases at V and 4 bases at J, with 10 bases between the two ends. Germline CDR1 and CDR2: SGHDT and YYEEEE. CDR3 in amino acids: CASSSGLSTGELFF. The CDR3, as DNA: TGTGCCAGCAGCTCGGGACTGAGCACCGGGGAGCTGTTTTTT.

V usage is TRBV2 and J usage is TRBJ1-4, with D tentatively TRBD1 (5 bases). V dropped 6 bases and J dropped 1 base, with 18 bases sitting between them. The CDR3 contains 17 residues. Germline V gene data show CDR1 as SNHLY and CDR2 as FYNNEI. The CDR3: CASRADRGLRTNEKLFF. The CDR3 DNA sequence: TGTGCCAGCAGGGCGGACCGGGGGTTGCGAACTAATGAAAAACTGTTTTTT.

This chain connects TRBV7-2 to TRBJ2-7, with 7 bases that match TRBD1. The CDR3 is 16 amino acids. Germline V gives CDR1 SGHTA, CDR2 FQGNSA. The trim removed 1 base at V and 5 bases at J, leaving 11 bases unmatched. The CDR3 DNA sequence: TGTGCCAGCAGCTTAGATTCATCAAGAGGGGGCAACGAGCAGTACTTC. Its protein product is CASSLDSSRGGNEQYF. The whole variable domain, remainder taken from reference TRBV7-2 and TRBJ2-7, is GAGVSQSPSNKVTEKGKDVELRCDPISGHTALYWYRQSLGQGLEFLIYFQGNSAPDKSGLPSDRFSAERTGGSVSTLTIQRTQQEDSAVYLCASSLDSSRGGNEQYFGPGTRLTVT.

This clone is a singleton in its sample. J is TRBJ1-5 and V is TRBV5-6, with D maybe TRBD1 (6 bases). This CDR3 is 16 amino acids long. V was shortened by 3 bases and J by 1 base, with 14 bases between the two germline ends. CDR1 and CDR2 from the germline V gene are SGHDT and YYEEEE. CDR3 DNA sequence: TGTGCCAGCAGCTATGGCGGGGGGCAAAGCAATCAGCCCCAGCATTTT. Its protein is CASSYGGGQSNQPQHF. The variable domain in full, completed from reference TRBV5-6 and TRBJ1-5, reads DAGVTQSPTHLIKTRGQQVTLRCSPKSGHDTVSWYQQALGQGPQFIFQYYEEEERQRGNFPDRFSGHQFPNYSSELNVNALLLGDSALYLCASSYGGGQSNQPQHFGDGTRLSIL.